The TCR beta chain under discussion was sequenced for a study of cytomegalovirus exposure and HLA in healthy donors. Study details: The approximately 130 validation repertoires were reported in a later analysis to have been generated on the same platform as the 500 to 700 first-cohort repertoires.

The method was immunoSEQ multiplex PCR; TCRdb's version includes in-frame clones alone and lacks a portion of them. The table has around 52,000 clones, over 90% seen once; the top ten hold roughly 5.2%. General study results and limits: Most TCRs appeared rarely, but some public TCRs recurred in many donors. Some TCR beta chains (more than 150 of them) were listed as cytomegalovirus-associated.

This clone has only a few counts. The antigen is unknown. The TCR sequence derives from a woman in her late teens or twenties in good health and CMV-seronegative. The sequencing sample was made of PBMCs.

The CDR3 DNA is TGTGCCAGCAGCTACGGACAGGGCTATTCACCCCTCCACTTT. It yields the protein CASSYGQGYSPLHF. The gene calls are TRBV7-8 and TRBJ1-6, with TRBD1 matching over 8 bases. Germline lookup yields CDR1 SGHVS and CDR2 FQNEAQ. V shed 4 bases, J shed 8 bases, and the junction held 4 bases outside the gene matches. There are 14 residues in the CDR3.